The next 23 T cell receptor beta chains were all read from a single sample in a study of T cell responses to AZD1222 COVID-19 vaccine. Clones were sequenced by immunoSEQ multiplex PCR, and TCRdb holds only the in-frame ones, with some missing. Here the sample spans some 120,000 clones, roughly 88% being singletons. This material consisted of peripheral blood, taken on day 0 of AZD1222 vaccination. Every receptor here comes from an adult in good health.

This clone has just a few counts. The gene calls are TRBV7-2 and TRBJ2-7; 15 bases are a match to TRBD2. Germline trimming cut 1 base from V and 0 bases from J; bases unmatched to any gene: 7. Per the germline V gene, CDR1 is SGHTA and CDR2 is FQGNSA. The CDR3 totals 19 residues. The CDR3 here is CASSLVGTSGGSLSYEQYF. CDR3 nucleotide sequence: TGTGCCAGCAGCTTAGTGGGGACTAGCGGGGGGTCCCTCTCCTACGAGCAGTACTTC.

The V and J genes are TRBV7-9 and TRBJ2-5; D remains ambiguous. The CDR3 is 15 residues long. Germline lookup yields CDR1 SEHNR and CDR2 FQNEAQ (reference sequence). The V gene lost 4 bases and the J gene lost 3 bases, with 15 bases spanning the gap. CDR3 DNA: TGTGCCAGCAGCTCCACTGGTGGGTGGGAAGAGACCCAGTACTTC. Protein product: CASSSTGGWEETQYF. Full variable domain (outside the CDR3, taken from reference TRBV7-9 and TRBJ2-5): DTGVSQNPRHKITKRGQNVTFRCDPISEHNRLYWYRQTLGQGPEFLTYFQNEAQLEKSRLLSDRFSAERPKGSFSTLEIQRTEQGDSAMYLCASSSTGGWEETQYFGPGTRLLVL.

The CDR3 DNA is TGTGCCAGCAGCTTAGCGCAGTTAGCGGGGGGACAAGAGACCCAGTACTTC. This gives the protein CASSLAQLAGGQETQYF. The rearrangement links TRBV7-8 to TRBJ2-5; 10 bases align to TRBD2. CDR1 is SGHVS and CDR2 is FQNEAQ in the germline V gene. The CDR3 runs 17 residues. Trimming cost V 0 bases and J 2 bases; bases outside gene matches: 6. The full variable domain, with the rest looked up from reference TRBV7-8 and TRBJ2-5, is GAGVSQSPRYKVAKRGQDVALRCDPISGHVSLFWYQQALGQGPEFLTYFQNEAQLDKSGLPSDRFFAERPEGSVSTLKIQRTQQEDSAVYLCASSLAQLAGGQETQYFGPGTRLLVL.

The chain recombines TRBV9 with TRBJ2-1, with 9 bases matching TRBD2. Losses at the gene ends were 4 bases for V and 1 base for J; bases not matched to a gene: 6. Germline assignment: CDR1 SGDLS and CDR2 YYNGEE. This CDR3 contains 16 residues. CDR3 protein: CASSMRLAESYNEQFF. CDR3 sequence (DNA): TGTGCCAGCAGCATGAGACTAGCGGAATCCTACAATGAGCAGTTCTTC.

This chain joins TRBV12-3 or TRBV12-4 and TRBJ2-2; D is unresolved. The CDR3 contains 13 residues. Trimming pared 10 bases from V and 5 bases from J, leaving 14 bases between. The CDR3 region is CAILGRLTGELFF. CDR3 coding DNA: TGTGCCATCCTTGGGCGCCTGACCGGGGAGCTGTTTTTT.

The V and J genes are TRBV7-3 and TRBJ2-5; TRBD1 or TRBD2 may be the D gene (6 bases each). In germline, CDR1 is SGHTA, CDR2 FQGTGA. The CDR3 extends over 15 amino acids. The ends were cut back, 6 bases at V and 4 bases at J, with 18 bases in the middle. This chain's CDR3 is CASSPEGGLGETQYF. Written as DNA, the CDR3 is TGTGCCAGCAGTCCCGAGGGGGGTCTGGGAGAGACCCAGTACTTC.

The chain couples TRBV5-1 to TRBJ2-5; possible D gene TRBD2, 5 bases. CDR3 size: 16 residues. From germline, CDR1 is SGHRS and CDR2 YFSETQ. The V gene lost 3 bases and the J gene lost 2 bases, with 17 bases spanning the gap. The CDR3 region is CASSSSGTLGQETQYF. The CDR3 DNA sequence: TGCGCCAGCAGCTCGAGCGGCACCCTCGGGCAAGAGACCCAGTACTTC.

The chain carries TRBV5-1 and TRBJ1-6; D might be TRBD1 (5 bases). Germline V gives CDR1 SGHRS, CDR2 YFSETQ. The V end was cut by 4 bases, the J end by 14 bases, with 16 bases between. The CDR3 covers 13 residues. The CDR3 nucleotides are TGCGCCAGCAGCCCCGGGACCTCGGCGACCCTCCACTTT. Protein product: CASSPGTSATLHF.

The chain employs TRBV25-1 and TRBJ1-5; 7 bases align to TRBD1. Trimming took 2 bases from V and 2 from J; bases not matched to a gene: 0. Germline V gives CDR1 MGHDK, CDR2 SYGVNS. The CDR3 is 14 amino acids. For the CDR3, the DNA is TGTGCCAGCAGTGAAACAGGGGGCAATCAGCCCCAGCATTTT. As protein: CASSETGGNQPQHF. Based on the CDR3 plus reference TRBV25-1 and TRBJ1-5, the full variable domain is EADIYQTPRYLVIGTGKKITLECSQTMGHDKMYWYQQDPGMELHLIHYSYGVNSTEKGDLSSESTVSRIRTEHFPLTLESARPSHTSQYLCASSETGGNQPQHFGDGTRLSIL.

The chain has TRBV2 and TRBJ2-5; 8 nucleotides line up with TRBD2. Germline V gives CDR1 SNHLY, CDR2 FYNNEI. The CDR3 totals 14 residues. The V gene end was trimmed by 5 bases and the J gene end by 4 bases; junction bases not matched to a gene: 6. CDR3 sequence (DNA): TGTGCCAGCAGTACGGAGCGGGGGCTAGAGACCCAGTACTTC. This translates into CASSTERGLETQYF. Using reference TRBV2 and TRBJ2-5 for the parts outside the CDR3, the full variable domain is EPEVTQTPSHQVTQMGQEVILRCVPISNHLYFYWYRQILGQKVEFLVSFYNNEISEKSEIFDDQFSVERPDGSNFTLKIRSTKLEDSAMYFCASSTERGLETQYFGPGTRLLVL.

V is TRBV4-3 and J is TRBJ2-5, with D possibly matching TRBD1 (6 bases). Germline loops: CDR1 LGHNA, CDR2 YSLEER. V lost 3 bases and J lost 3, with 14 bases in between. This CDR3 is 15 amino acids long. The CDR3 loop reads CASSQTGTSEETQYF. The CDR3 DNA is TGCGCCAGCAGCCAGACCGGGACAAGTGAAGAGACCCAGTACTTC.

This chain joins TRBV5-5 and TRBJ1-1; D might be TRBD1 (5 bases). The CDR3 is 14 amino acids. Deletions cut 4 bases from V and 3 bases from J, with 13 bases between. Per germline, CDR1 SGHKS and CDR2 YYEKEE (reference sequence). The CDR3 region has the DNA TGTGCCAGCAGCATGATAGGGGAGGACACTGAAGCTTTCTTT. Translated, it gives CASSMIGEDTEAFF.

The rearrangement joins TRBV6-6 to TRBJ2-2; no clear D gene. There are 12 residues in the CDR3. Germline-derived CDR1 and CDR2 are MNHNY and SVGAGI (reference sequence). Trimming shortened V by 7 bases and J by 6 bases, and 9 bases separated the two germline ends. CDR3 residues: CASKIFSGELFF. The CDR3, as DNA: TGTGCCAGCAAAATTTTCTCCGGGGAGCTGTTTTTT.

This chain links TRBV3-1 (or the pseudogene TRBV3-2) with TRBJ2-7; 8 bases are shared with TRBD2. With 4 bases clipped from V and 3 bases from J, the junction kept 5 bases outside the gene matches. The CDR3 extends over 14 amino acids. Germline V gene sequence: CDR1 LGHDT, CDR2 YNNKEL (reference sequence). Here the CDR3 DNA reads TGTGCCAGCAGCCGAGCTAGCGGGTTCTACGAGCAGTACTTC. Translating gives CASSRASGFYEQYF.

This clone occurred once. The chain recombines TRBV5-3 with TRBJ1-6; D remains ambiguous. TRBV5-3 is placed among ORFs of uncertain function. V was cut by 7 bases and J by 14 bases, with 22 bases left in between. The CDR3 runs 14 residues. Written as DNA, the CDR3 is TGTGCCAGACTCCCCGAACAGCGCCTTAGGGCCCTCCACTTT. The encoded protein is CARLPEQRLRALHF.

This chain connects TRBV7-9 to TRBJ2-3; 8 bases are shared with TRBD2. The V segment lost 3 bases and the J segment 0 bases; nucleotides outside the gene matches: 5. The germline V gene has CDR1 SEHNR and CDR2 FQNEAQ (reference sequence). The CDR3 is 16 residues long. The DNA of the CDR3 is TGTGCCAGCAGCTTCTTTTCGGGGGGGAGCACAGATACGCAGTATTTT. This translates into CASSFFSGGSTDTQYF. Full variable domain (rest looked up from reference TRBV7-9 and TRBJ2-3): DTGVSQNPRHKITKRGQNVTFRCDPISEHNRLYWYRQTLGQGPEFLTYFQNEAQLEKSRLLSDRFSAERPKGSFSTLEIQRTEQGDSAMYLCASSFFSGGSTDTQYFGPGTRLTVL.

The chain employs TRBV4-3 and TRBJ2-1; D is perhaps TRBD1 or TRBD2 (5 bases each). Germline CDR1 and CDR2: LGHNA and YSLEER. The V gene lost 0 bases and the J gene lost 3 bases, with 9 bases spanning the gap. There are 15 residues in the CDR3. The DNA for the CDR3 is TGCGCCAGCAGCCAAGATCGAGGGGACTACAATGAGCAGTTCTTC. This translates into CASSQDRGDYNEQFF.

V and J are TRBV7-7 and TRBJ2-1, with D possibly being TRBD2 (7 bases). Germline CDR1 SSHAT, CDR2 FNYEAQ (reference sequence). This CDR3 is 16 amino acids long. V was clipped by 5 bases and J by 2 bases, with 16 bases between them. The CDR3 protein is CASSPRPGGPYNEQFF. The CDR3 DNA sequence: TGTGCCAGCAGCCCCCGCCCCGGGGGGCCCTACAATGAGCAGTTCTTC.

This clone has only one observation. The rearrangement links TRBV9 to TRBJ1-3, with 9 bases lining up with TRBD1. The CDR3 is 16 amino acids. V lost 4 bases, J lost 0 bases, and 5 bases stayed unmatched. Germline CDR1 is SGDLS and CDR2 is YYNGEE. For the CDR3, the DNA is TGTGCCAGCAGCCCCACAGGGGGCCACTCTGGAAACACCATATATTTT. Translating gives CASSPTGGHSGNTIYF.

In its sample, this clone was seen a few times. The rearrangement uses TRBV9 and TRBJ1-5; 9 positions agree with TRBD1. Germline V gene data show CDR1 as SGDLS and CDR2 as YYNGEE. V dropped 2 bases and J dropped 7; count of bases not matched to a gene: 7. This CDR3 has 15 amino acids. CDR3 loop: CASSVGTGGGQPQHF. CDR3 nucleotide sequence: TGTGCCAGCAGCGTTGGTACAGGGGGCGGGCAGCCCCAGCATTTT.

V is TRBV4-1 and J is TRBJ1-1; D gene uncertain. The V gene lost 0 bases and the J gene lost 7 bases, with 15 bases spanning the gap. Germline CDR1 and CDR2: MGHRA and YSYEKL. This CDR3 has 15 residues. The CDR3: CASSQDPAGFSEAFF. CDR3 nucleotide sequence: TGCGCCAGCAGCCAAGATCCGGCCGGGTTTAGTGAAGCTTTCTTT.

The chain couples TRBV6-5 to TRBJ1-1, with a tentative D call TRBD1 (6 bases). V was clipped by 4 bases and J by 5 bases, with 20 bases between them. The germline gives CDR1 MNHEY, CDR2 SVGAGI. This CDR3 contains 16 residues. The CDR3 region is CASSSQRGGGTTEAFF. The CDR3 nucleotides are TGTGCCAGCAGTTCCCAAAGAGGGGGGGGAACGACTGAAGCTTTCTTT.

CDR3 sequence (DNA): TGTGCCAGAAAACCCGGGACTAGCGGGAGAGTAAACATTCAGTACTTC. It is translated as CARKPGTSGRVNIQYF. This sequence joins TRBV19 and TRBJ2-4; TRBD2 matches 14 bases. Germline lookup yields CDR1 LNHDA and CDR2 SQIVND (reference sequence). The CDR3 loop spans 16 amino acids. The V and J ends lost 9 bases and 6 bases, in that order; junction bases with no gene match: 10.